Below, 18 T cell receptor beta chains from the same sample are listed, as sequenced in a study of PD-1 blockade in classical Hodgkin lymphoma. Only in-frame clones appear in the TCRdb table, and some are missing; sequencing was by immunoSEQ multiplex PCR. The table includes approximately 65,000 clones, under 95% detected once. Time point here: cycle 4 day 1 (C4D1), after less than 7 weeks of nivolumab. Exposure to brentuximab vedotin varied, and each patient had relapsed following autologous stem cell transplantation. The sample in question was peripheral blood mononuclear cells (PBMCs), obtained before the fourth cycle of nivolumab. Receptors originate from a human donor with classical Hodgkin lymphoma.

The chain employs TRBV27 and TRBJ1-1, with no clear D. CDR3 length: 13 residues. The V and J ends lost 6 bases and 0 bases respectively, with 8 bases between them. Germline V gives CDR1 MNHEY, CDR2 SMNVEV (reference sequence). CDR3 protein: CASRFSLNTEAFF. The CDR3 DNA reads TGTGCCAGCAGGTTTTCTTTGAACACTGAAGCTTTCTTT.

This chain uses TRBV7-2 with TRBJ1-2; D remains unclear. The CDR3 has 15 amino acids. V lost 3 bases and J lost 9, with 20 bases in between. The germline gives CDR1 SGHTA, CDR2 FQGNSA. The CDR3 DNA reads as TGTGCCAGCAGCTTCCCCGGACGGCTAGCTATGAGCTACACCTTC. This encodes CASSFPGRLAMSYTF.

The rearrangement joins TRBV5-1 to TRBJ1-2, with D unresolved. Per the germline V gene, CDR1 is SGHRS and CDR2 is YFSETQ. The CDR3 length is 15 residues. The ends were cut back, 0 bases at V and 4 bases at J, with 13 bases in the middle. This CDR3 reads CASSLGGQRGYGYTF. The CDR3 bases are TGCGCCAGCAGCTTGGGAGGCCAACGGGGCTATGGCTACACCTTC.

The chain combines TRBV20-1 with TRBJ2-7; no firm D call. The CDR3 is 11 amino acids. V lost 1 base to trimming and J lost 4 bases, with 5 bases between them. Germline CDR1 is DFQATT and CDR2 is SNEGSKA (reference sequence). CDR3 region: CSARVGYEQYF. The CDR3 region has the DNA TGCAGTGCTAGAGTGGGATACGAGCAGTACTTC.

This chain uses TRBV14 with TRBJ2-1, with 14 bases that match TRBD2. The CDR3 length is 17 residues. V dropped 4 bases and J dropped 8; count of bases not matched to a gene: 10. Germline V gives CDR1 SGHDN, CDR2 FVKESK. The CDR3 is CASSPEVGTSGGDEQFF. For the CDR3, the DNA is TGTGCCAGCAGCCCTGAAGTGGGGACTAGCGGGGGCGATGAGCAGTTCTTC.

The chain joins TRBV5-1 to TRBJ2-5; tentatively, D is TRBD2 (7 bases). CDR3 size: 14 residues. With 0 bases removed from V and 5 bases from J, the gap between germline ends came to 11 bases. The germline gives CDR1 SGHRS, CDR2 YFSETQ. CDR3 sequence reads: CASSLAGGRETQYF. The CDR3 coding sequence is TGCGCCAGCAGCTTGGCGGGGGGCAGGGAGACCCAGTACTTC.

This clone showed up just a few times. The V gene is TRBV6-1, the J gene TRBJ2-7, with D possibly TRBD1 on 6 matching bases. Trimming took off 4 bases at V and 3 bases at J, with 10 bases between the two ends. Germline loops: CDR1 MNHNS, CDR2 SASEGT. The CDR3 runs 13 residues. The CDR3 coding sequence is TGTGCCAGCAGTGGGACAGTGGGCTACGAGCAGTACTTC. Translating it yields CASSGTVGYEQYF.

This rearrangement joins TRBV27 to TRBJ1-2; maybe TRBD1 (6 bases). V lost 2 bases, J lost 8 bases, and 12 bases lay in between. Germline CDR1 MNHEY, CDR2 SMNVEV (reference sequence). CDR3 length equals 13 residues. The CDR3 is CASSLGGREGYTF. CDR3 DNA sequence: TGTGCCAGCAGTTTAGGGGGGCGGGAGGGCTACACCTTC.

J is TRBJ2-3 and V is TRBV5-4; 9 nucleotides agree with TRBD2. The germline CDR1 and CDR2 sequences are SGHNT and YYREEE (reference sequence). The CDR3 sequence is 20 residues long. V trimming: 0 bases; J trimming: 0 bases; junction bases outside the gene matches: 14. Here the CDR3 reads CASSLEPSGESFMSTDTQYF. The CDR3 bases are TGTGCCAGCAGCTTGGAGCCTAGCGGGGAGAGTTTTATGAGCACAGATACGCAGTATTTT. Together with reference TRBV5-4 and TRBJ2-3, the CDR3 gives the full variable domain: ETGVTQSPTHLIKTRGQQVTLRCSSQSGHNTVSWYQQALGQGPQFIFQYYREEENGRGNFPPRFSGLQFPNYSSELNVNALELDDSALYLCASSLEPSGESFMSTDTQYFGPGTRLTVL.

The chain employs TRBV6-5 and TRBJ2-1, with D perhaps matching TRBD1 (5 bases). The CDR3 has 15 amino acids. The germline V gene has CDR1 MNHEY and CDR2 SVGAGI. V was clipped by 6 bases and J by 2 bases, with 14 bases between them. CDR3 sequence reads: CASSLTDSPYNEQFF. DNA for the CDR3: TGTGCCAGCAGCCTCACCGACAGTCCCTACAATGAGCAGTTCTTC.

V is TRBV5-1 and J is TRBJ2-7, with D perhaps TRBD1 or TRBD2 (5 bases each). The V and J ends lost 4 bases and 2 bases respectively, with 13 bases between them. Germline V gives CDR1 SGHRS, CDR2 YFSETQ. The CDR3 runs 14 residues. CDR3 in amino acids: CASSGGSGTYEQYF. The CDR3 DNA reads as TGCGCCAGCAGCGGGGGAAGCGGAACCTACGAGCAGTACTTC.

CDR3 amino acids: CASSPINSNSPLHF. The CDR3 nucleotides are TGTGCCAGCAGTCCAATCAACTCTAATTCACCCCTCCACTTT. V usage is TRBV27 and J usage is TRBJ1-6, with D unresolved. Trimming left V 5 bases short and J 6 bases short, with 11 bases between. The CDR3 extends over 14 amino acids. Germline CDR1 reads MNHEY; CDR2 reads SMNVEV (reference sequence).

This chain joins TRBV27 and TRBJ2-3; D is unclear. Trimming cost V 5 bases and J 5 bases, with 8 bases left between them. Looked up from germline, CDR1 is MNHEY and CDR2 is SMNVEV (reference sequence). This CDR3 contains 12 residues. The CDR3 nucleotides are TGTGCCAGCAGTGAGTGGGGAGATACGCAGTATTTT. Residues: CASSEWGDTQYF.

The J gene is TRBJ2-1, the V gene TRBV5-5; perhaps D is TRBD1 or TRBD2 (6 bases each). V was shortened by 5 bases and J by 4 bases, with 16 bases between the two germline ends. In germline, CDR1 is SGHKS, CDR2 YYEKEE (reference sequence). CDR3 length: 15 residues. The CDR3 here is CASSSLGGPYNEQFF. In DNA, the CDR3 is TGTGCCAGCAGTTCTCTTGGGGGGCCTTACAATGAGCAGTTCTTC.

The genes are TRBV19 and TRBJ1-4; no clear D gene. Germline V gene sequence: CDR1 LNHDA, CDR2 SQIVND (reference sequence). The CDR3 covers 14 residues. Trimming cost V 8 bases and J 0 bases, with 10 bases left between them. The CDR3 bases are TGTGCCAGTTCTACAGCCGCAACTAATGAAAAACTGTTTTTT. Amino acid sequence: CASSTAATNEKLFF.

The CDR3 region is CASSQDLQAERPQHF. Here the CDR3 DNA reads TGTGCCAGCAGCCAAGATTTACAGGCTGAAAGGCCCCAGCATTTT. The chain is built from TRBV4-2 and TRBJ1-5; D is possibly TRBD1 (5 bases). This CDR3 has 15 amino acids. Germline CDR1 reads LGHNA; CDR2 reads YNFKEQ. The V gene lost 0 bases and the J gene lost 9 bases, with 15 bases spanning the gap.

This clone was counted only a few times. V gene TRBV4-1 combines with J gene TRBJ1-1; TRBD1 matches 9 bases. There are 14 residues in the CDR3. The junction had 6 bases not matched to a gene; V was cut back by 2 bases and J by 8 bases. Per germline, CDR1 MGHRA and CDR2 YSYEKL. The CDR3: CASSQRDREGEAFF. The DNA for the CDR3 is TGCGCCAGCAGCCAAAGGGACAGGGAGGGAGAAGCTTTCTTT.

This sequence joins TRBV5-6 and TRBJ1-1, with D perhaps matching TRBD1 (5 bases). V gave up 2 bases and J gave up 1 base, with 18 bases separating them. This CDR3 has 17 residues. Germline loops: CDR1 SGHDT, CDR2 YYEEEE. The CDR3 region is CASSFRQGGWSNTEAFF. The CDR3 region has the DNA TGTGCCAGCAGCTTCCGGCAGGGCGGGTGGTCGAACACTGAAGCTTTCTTT. Together with reference TRBV5-6 and TRBJ1-1, the CDR3 gives the full variable domain: DAGVTQSPTHLIKTRGQQVTLRCSPKSGHDTVSWYQQALGQGPQFIFQYYEEEERQRGNFPDRFSGHQFPNYSSELNVNALLLGDSALYLCASSFRQGGWSNTEAFFGQGTRLTVV.